Shown below are 28 T cell receptor beta chains from a single sample sequenced in a study of T-cell memory formation after mild COVID-19. TCRdb analysed the 5' RACE reads with MiXCR anew, one entry per CDR3 protein. The table records 270,000 or so distinct CDR3 sequences, 15% to 20% of them present only once. Sequencing used PBMCs or a T cell subset sorted from them (not recorded which). Receptors originate from a man between 18 and 35 years old who had mild COVID-19 (a few samples of this study predate the infection). Cell type and time point are not known.

This clonotype appeared a few times. V and J are TRBV7-6 and TRBJ2-7; TRBD1 aligns across 7 bases. Germline values: CDR1 SGHVS, CDR2 FNYEAQ. The ends lost 5 bases at V and 5 bases at J; junction bases unmatched: 9. This CDR3 has 14 amino acids. CDR3 in amino acids: CASSLGTGENEQYV. DNA for the CDR3: TGTGCCAGCAGCCTCGGCACAGGGGAAAACGAGCAGTACGTC.

This clonotype has a single count. This rearrangement joins TRBV9 to TRBJ2-3; 9 nucleotides line up with TRBD2. The CDR3 consists of 15 residues. Germline CDR1 is SGDLS and CDR2 is YYNGEE. V trimming: 4 bases; J trimming: 5 bases; junction bases outside the gene matches: 8. The CDR3 nucleotides are TGTGCCAGCAGCATCCAGCGGGGGGTGGGAGATACGCAGTATTTT. It translates to CASSIQRGVGDTQYF. Full variable domain (outside the CDR3, taken from reference TRBV9 and TRBJ2-3): DSGVTQTPKHLITATGQRVTLRCSPRSGDLSVYWYQQSLDQGLQFLIQYYNGEERAKGNILERFSAQQFPDLHSELNLSSLELGDSALYFCASSIQRGVGDTQYFGPGTRLTVL.

This clonotype was counted a few times. V and J are TRBV5-6 and TRBJ2-7; the D gene could be TRBD1 or TRBD2 (5 bases each). V was pared by 0 bases and J by 12 bases, with 19 bases between. The CDR3 is 14 amino acids. Germline V gene data show CDR1 as SGHDT and CDR2 as YYEEEE. This CDR3 reads CASSLDRDPEDRYV. CDR3 DNA sequence: TGTGCCAGCAGCTTGGACCGGGACCCCGAAGATCGGTACGTC.

The chain uses TRBV16 and TRBJ2-1, with D unresolved. The length of the CDR3 is 11 residues. Trimming shortened V by 1 base and J by 11 bases, and 6 bases separated the two germline ends. In germline, CDR1 is KGHSY, CDR2 FQNENV. The CDR3 bases are TGTGCCAGCAGCCAATTTCAGCAGCAGTTCTTC. This codes for CASSQFQQQFF.

The chain couples TRBV5-1 to TRBJ2-5; 8 bases line up with TRBD1. The CDR3 runs to 15 residues. With V trimmed by 3 bases and J by 5 bases, 9 bases remained unmatched. In germline, CDR1 is SGHRS, CDR2 YFSETQ. For the CDR3, the DNA is TGCGCCAGCAGCTACCGACAGGGGACTGGGGAGACCCAGTACTTC. Translating it yields CASSYRQGTGETQYF.

This clonotype was counted a few times. The rearrangement joins TRBV5-1 to TRBJ2-5; 8 bases are shared with TRBD2. Losses at the gene ends were 6 bases for V and 2 bases for J; bases not matched to a gene: 9. The CDR3 contains 15 residues. Germline assignment: CDR1 SGHRS and CDR2 YFSETQ. This chain's CDR3 is CASTGRGLGQETQYF. CDR3 bases: TGCGCCAGCACCGGGCGGGGACTAGGTCAAGAGACCCAGTACTTC.

V and J are TRBV4-1 and TRBJ1-2; unclear D gene. The length of the CDR3 is 16 residues. V lost 4 bases and J lost 6, with 21 bases in between. The V gene's germline CDR1 is MGHRA and CDR2 YSYEKL. The CDR3, as DNA: TGCGCCAGCAGCCGGAGCGCGCAGGTGTACCAGAATGGCTACACCTTC. Translated, it gives CASSRSAQVYQNGYTF.

There are a few counts of this clonotype. The chain links TRBV4-3 to TRBJ2-2; a weak D match, TRBD1 (6 bases). Germline CDR1 is LGHNA and CDR2 is YSLEER. This CDR3 is 15 amino acids long. The V end was cut by 4 bases, the J end by 2 bases, with 11 bases between. CDR3 sequence (DNA): TGCGCCAGCAGCCGAGAACAGGGAAACACCGGGGAGCTGTTTTTT. Its translation: CASSREQGNTGELFF.

The CDR3, as DNA: TGTGCCAGCAGTTACGGCGGGGGGCTCCAAGAGACCCAGTACTTC. As protein: CASSYGGGLQETQYF. This chain joins TRBV6-5 and TRBJ2-5, with TRBD2 matching over 8 bases. The V gene's germline CDR1 is MNHEY and CDR2 SVGAGI. The J segment lost 1 base and the V segment lost 2 bases, leaving 3 bases of the junction unmatched. The CDR3 runs 15 residues.

This clonotype was recorded at least ten times. J is TRBJ2-7 and V is TRBV3-1, with D perhaps matching TRBD2 (6 bases). This CDR3 spans 14 amino acids. CDR1 and CDR2 (germline): LGHDT, YNNKEL (reference sequence). V dropped 5 bases and J dropped 5 bases, with 16 bases sitting between them. CDR3 sequence (DNA): TGTGCCAGCAGCGACAGCGCCGGGGGTCACGAGCAGTACTTC. Translation: CASSDSAGGHEQYF.

This clonotype appeared a few times. The chain links TRBV11-2 to TRBJ2-5; the D call may be TRBD1 or TRBD2 (5 bases each). The length of the CDR3 is 16 residues. Trimming stripped 5 bases from V and 5 bases from J, with 21 bases between. Germline V gene lookup returns CDR1 SGHAT and CDR2 FQNNGV. For the CDR3, the DNA is TGTGCCAGCAGCCCCCCCCGGGGCTTTGACTGGGAGACCCAGTACTTC. This gives the protein CASSPPRGFDWETQYF.

This clonotype was seen only a few times. The V gene is TRBV18, the J gene TRBJ2-3; TRBD2 is a possible D gene (6 bases). V was clipped by 2 bases and J by 4 bases, with 13 bases between them. CDR1 is KGHSH, CDR2 LQKENI, per germline. CDR3 size: 15 residues. CDR3 loop: CASSPGRGNSDTQYF. The CDR3 nucleotides read TGTGCCAGCTCACCAGGACGGGGGAACTCAGATACGCAGTATTTT.

This chain uses TRBV5-1 with TRBJ1-1, with 8 bases identical to TRBD1. The germline gives CDR1 SGHRS, CDR2 YFSETQ. Trimming took 5 bases from V and 1 from J; bases not matched to a gene: 4. The CDR3 sequence is 14 residues long. The DNA for the CDR3 is TGCGCCAGCAGAGGGACAGGTTCGAACACTGAAGCTTTCTTT. It encodes CASRGTGSNTEAFF.

CDR3 DNA: TGTGCCAGCAGTGAACAAGGGGATACCTATGGCTACACCTTC. Translating gives CASSEQGDTYGYTF. The gene calls are TRBV25-1 and TRBJ1-2; D might be TRBD1 (5 bases). Germline V gene lookup returns CDR1 MGHDK and CDR2 SYGVNS. V was clipped by 2 bases and J by 4 bases, with 11 bases between them. This CDR3 has 14 amino acids.

The genes are TRBV12-3 or TRBV12-4 and TRBJ1-2, with a tentative D call TRBD1 (6 bases). The ends were cut back, 6 bases at V and 4 bases at J, with 12 bases in the middle. This CDR3 is 13 amino acids long. The CDR3 DNA reads as TGTGCCAGCAGAAATACAGGGATCTATGGCTACACCTTC. It is translated as CASRNTGIYGYTF.

This clonotype was seen only a few times. The chain joins TRBV7-9 to TRBJ1-2; the D gene is possibly TRBD1 (5 bases). This CDR3 is 14 amino acids long. Germline V gene sequence: CDR1 SEHNR, CDR2 FQNEAQ (reference sequence). V gave up 0 bases and J gave up 6 bases, with 11 bases separating them. The DNA of the CDR3 is TGTGCCAGCAGCTTAGCCCCCACGGGGCATGGCTACACCTTC. It yields the protein CASSLAPTGHGYTF.

This clonotype came up many times. The gene calls are TRBV7-2 and TRBJ2-3; D is possibly TRBD2 (5 bases). The V gene's germline CDR1 is SGHTA and CDR2 FQGNSA. Trimming shortened V by 5 bases and J by 0 bases, and 12 bases separated the two germline ends. There are 15 residues in the CDR3. The CDR3 loop is CASSRDRPSTDTQYF. For the CDR3, the DNA is TGTGCCAGCAGCCGGGATCGGCCAAGCACAGATACGCAGTATTTT.

This clonotype was seen a few times. The V gene is TRBV9, the J gene TRBJ2-3; D is unclear. The CDR3 loop spans 14 amino acids. Per the germline V gene, CDR1 is SGDLS and CDR2 is YYNGEE. V lost 0 bases and J lost 6, with 11 bases in between. CDR3 sequence (DNA): TGTGCCAGCAGCGTAGACGCTGTATCTGATACGCAGTATTTT. As protein: CASSVDAVSDTQYF.

V and J are TRBV7-9 and TRBJ1-1; TRBD1 aligns across 8 bases. The CDR3 sequence is 17 residues long. CDR1 and CDR2 from the germline V gene are SEHNR and FQNEAQ (reference sequence). V was pared by 2 bases and J by 3 bases, with 11 bases of the junction left unmatched. CDR3 nucleotides: TGTGCCAGCAGCTTATTGGGTCGTCGACAGGGGTACACTGAAGCTTTCTTT. Its protein is CASSLLGRRQGYTEAFF.

The chain joins TRBV6-2 or TRBV6-3 to TRBJ2-1; 8 nucleotides agree with TRBD2. Trimming removed 6 bases from V and 7 bases from J; junction bases left unmatched: 8. The CDR3 extends over 14 amino acids. Germline CDR1 is MNHEY and CDR2 is SVGEGT. This chain's CDR3 is CASRNAGGANEQFF. The DNA of the CDR3 is TGTGCCAGCAGAAACGCCGGGGGGGCAAATGAGCAGTTCTTC.

The rearrangement joins TRBV5-1 to TRBJ2-5, with D maybe TRBD2 (5 bases). Trimming pared 3 bases from V and 1 base from J, leaving 7 bases between. The CDR3 runs 13 residues. The germline gives CDR1 SGHRS, CDR2 YFSETQ. The CDR3: CASSSSPQETQYF. DNA of the CDR3: TGCGCCAGCAGCTCTAGCCCCCAAGAGACCCAGTACTTC.

In DNA, the CDR3 is TGCAGTGCTAGCGGGGGGCAAGAGACCCAGTACTTC. Translation: CSASGGQETQYF. This chain links TRBV20-1 with TRBJ2-5, with 7 bases lining up with TRBD2. The germline CDR1 and CDR2 sequences are DFQATT and SNEGSKA (reference sequence). The ends lost 3 bases at V and 2 bases at J; junction bases unmatched: 0. This CDR3 is 12 amino acids long.

This clonotype has more than one count but fewer than ten. This rearrangement joins TRBV10-3 to TRBJ2-7; D unresolved. Germline assignment: CDR1 ENHRY and CDR2 SYGVKD. The CDR3 totals 13 residues. The V end was cut by 6 bases, the J end by 2 bases, with 11 bases between. This CDR3 reads CAISRASPYEQYF. DNA of the CDR3: TGTGCCATCAGCCGCGCCAGCCCCTACGAGCAGTACTTC.

The chain is built from TRBV6-2 or TRBV6-3 and TRBJ2-1; 9 bases line up with TRBD1. With 2 bases clipped from V and 1 base from J, the junction kept 3 bases outside the gene matches. Germline CDR1 and CDR2: MNHEY and SVGEGT. The CDR3 contains 16 residues. The CDR3 DNA reads as TGTGCCAGCAGTTACCTGGGGACAGGGTCCTACAATGAGCAGTTCTTC. Translating gives CASSYLGTGSYNEQFF.

The CDR3: CASSSGTSGGPDTQYF. CDR3 sequence (DNA): TGTGCCAGCAGTTCCGGGACTAGCGGGGGCCCCGATACGCAGTATTTT. The chain is built from TRBV12-3 or TRBV12-4 and TRBJ2-3; 14 nucleotides line up with TRBD2. The trim removed 4 bases at V and 6 bases at J, leaving 6 bases unmatched. The CDR3 extends over 16 amino acids.

This chain joins TRBV9 and TRBJ1-1, with 8 bases aligning to TRBD1. Germline CDR1 and CDR2: SGDLS and YYNGEE. The CDR3 is 15 residues long. With 3 bases clipped from V and 6 bases from J, the junction kept 10 bases outside the gene matches. The CDR3 spells CASSDSDRGLAEAFF. CDR3 DNA sequence: TGTGCCAGCAGCGATTCTGACAGGGGTCTCGCTGAAGCTTTCTTT.

The chain is built from TRBV29-1 and TRBJ1-1, with D perhaps TRBD1 (5 bases). Germline CDR1 and CDR2: SQVTM and ANQGSEA. The CDR3 length is 10 residues. V was clipped by 4 bases and J by 7 bases, with 7 bases between them. The CDR3 nucleotides are TGCAGCGTTGCAGGGTATGAAGCTTTCTTT. Protein: CSVAGYEAFF.

CDR3 bases: TGTGCCAGCAGCCAAGTCCTGGGGACTAGCTCGACCCAGTACTTC. Translating it yields CASSQVLGTSSTQYF. V is TRBV4-2 and J is TRBJ2-5; 9 bases line up with TRBD2. This CDR3 contains 15 residues. Trimming cost V 1 base and J 7 bases; bases outside gene matches: 7. Looked up from germline, CDR1 is LGHNA and CDR2 is YNFKEQ.